Sequencing of this T cell receptor (beta chain) was carried out in a study of beta chain features in type 1 diabetes. Study outcomes and limitations: Whether HLA type affects TCRB rearrangement stayed undetermined in the present work.

The study reverse transcribed the entire isolated RNA, so it sequenced expressed TCRB transcripts. The method was immunoSEQ multiplex PCR; TCRdb's version includes in-frame clones alone and lacks a portion of them. The data show 200,000 to 250,000 clones, 55% to 70% seen once. Germline CDR1 WSHSY, CDR2 SAAADI. V was cut by 4 bases and J by 8 bases, with 8 bases left in between. This CDR3 is built from 12 residues. This clone was recorded a few times. As yet, its antigen is unknown. The receptor was derived from a man under 40 in good health. The chain employs TRBV10-2 and TRBJ1-4, with D maybe TRBD1 (6 bases). Sample: naive CD4+ T cells from blood. Written as DNA, the CDR3 is TGCGCCAGCAGTGGACAGGCCGAAAAACTGTTTTTT. It codes for CASSGQAEKLFF.